This T cell receptor beta chain was captured in a study of brain T cells in children with intractable seizures. Overall study results and limits: Viral specificity was inferred only from CDR3 similarity; HCMV serostatus was unknown.

Of note for this clone: Its specificity is unknown.

As for time point: blood from clinic visit 5 months post-surgery; TSC patient then seizure free. Only cases whose brain tissue showed the highest T cell transcript signatures were sequenced. At least one anti-epileptic drug was given before surgery. Only in-frame clones appear in the TCRdb table, and some are missing; sequencing was by immunoSEQ multiplex PCR. Of 340,000 or so clones listed, 93% are singletons. The clonotype was recovered from a boy under three years old with tuberous sclerosis and intractable seizures. The source was peripheral blood, collected more than 4 months after surgery.

CDR3: CASSFQGDPYNEQFF. The CDR3 nucleotides are TGCGCCAGCAGCTTCCAGGGGGACCCCTACAATGAGCAGTTCTTC. The chain carries TRBV5-1 and TRBJ2-1; 7 nucleotides line up with TRBD1. The CDR3 has 15 residues. CDR1 and CDR2 from the germline V gene are SGHRS and YFSETQ. The V segment lost 2 bases and the J segment 2 bases; nucleotides outside the gene matches: 4.